This T cell receptor beta chain was sequenced for a study of beta chain features in type 1 diabetes (dated by TCRdb to 2016 to 2019). Study-level background: No differences in mean age, gender distribution, total cell number or subset yield were found between patients and healthy donors. Naive and central memory subsets were obtained from all 30 or so donors, but regulatory and stem cell-like memory subsets were isolated from only 8 patients and 8 healthy donors. In the study, TCRB repertoires of sorted circulating CD4+ T cell subsets from recently diagnosed type 1 diabetes patients were compared with those of matched healthy donors. Across all samples, fewer than 110,000,000 sorted cells were examined, and cell number per subset correlated strongly with RNA yield. The paper's findings and limits, for the study overall: The naive, central memory and regulatory TCRB repertoires appeared to resemble one another more closely among patients than among healthy donors. At VDJ recombination sites, patients with type 1 diabetes made fewer insertions and deleted more nucleotides, a pattern implying thymic rearrangement abnormalities. Because small numbers of individuals were included in the HLA sub-analyses, any influence of HLA type on TCRB rearrangement was left unresolved. Because cDNA rather than genomic DNA was sequenced, highly expressing activated cells could have been over-represented, although no difference in activation and CD3 levels was found between groups. PCR might favor shorter templates, but patient and control samples were amplified and corrected together, so any skew would affect both groups equally. Type 1 diabetes patients showed a moderate but significant shortening of TCRB CDR3 length in all four CD4+ subsets.

In regard to this clone: The target of this receptor is not known. Nothing much larger sits one base from this clone, and base qualities are not available.

Each donor gave one peripheral blood draw, around 0.12 L on average, collected into heparinised tubes. Using a panel that included CD45RO, CCR7, CD25, CD127, CD95 and CD27, naive, central memory, regulatory and stem cell-like memory CD4+ T cells were sorted on a BD FACSAria II. All sorted populations exceeded 95% purity. PBMCs were separated immediately by Lymphoprep density gradient centrifugation and were stained directly, without being cultured. So that batch effects would be minimized, each experiment stained and sorted samples in pairs, pairing one healthy donor with one patient. The High Capacity cDNA Reverse Transcription Kit was used to reverse transcribe all of the isolated RNA, meaning that expressed TCRB transcripts were what got sequenced. Deep immunoSEQ sequencing was performed on naive, central memory and regulatory T cell samples, with an average of about 4 million total reads per sample. After sorted cells were lysed in RLT buffer, RNA was extracted with DNase-treated RNeasy Micro or Mini kits, with the choice depending on cell number. To prevent cross-contamination, every cell subset was processed on its own, while patient and healthy donor samples were processed together. The immunoSEQ multiplex PCR was used to amplify TCRB sequences from cDNA, yielding 87-bp fragments that span the CDR3 region. Amplicons were sequenced on the Illumina HiSeq platform. The authors' pipeline ran thus. PCR bias was computationally corrected using synthetic template baselines, reads within Hamming distance 2 were collapsed, and singletons that could not be merged were discarded. Reads were aligned against IMGT to assign V, D and J genes, CDR3 length and insertions or deletions at six rearrangement sites. Within each subset, clonotype counts were normalized to the number of sorted cells before true diversity and Gini coefficients were calculated with the tcR R package. Repertoire sharing was quantified using the overlap coefficient calculated on TCRB nucleotide sequences. Out-of-frame TCRB sequences from naive cells were analyzed as a proxy for the pre-selection repertoire. TCRdb took over this immuneACCESS table, retaining in-frame rearrangements with V and J assigned. Such tables are incomplete; in checked studies, under half of the missing clones stem from an unresolved V gene, and the remainder is unexplained. The V and J calls and clone size come from that table; D and trimming were worked out from the DNA. Across this sample there are fewer than 900,000 clones, with about 17% seen only once. The top ten constitute 0.02% to 0.025% of the sample.

What was sequenced was naive CD4+ T cells from blood. The sample's cell subset or site label, in plain terms: true naive CD4+ T cells. The source is a woman younger than 35 in good health.

The encoded CDR3 is CASSLVTRAENTGELFF. The DNA reads TGTGCCAGCAGCTTAGTTACGAGGGCGGAAAACACCGGGGAGCTGTTTTTT. The rearrangement combines TRBV7-9 with TRBJ2-2; TRBD2 is a weak D gene call, 5 bases matching. Trimming costs V 1 base and J 2 bases, and their ends lie 14 bases apart. The CDR3 holds 17 amino acids from the cysteine to the phenylalanine. Just CDR3 DNA is preserved here, 51 bases in frame from base 1. The germline V gene (reference sequence) sets CDR1 to SEHNR and CDR2 to FQNEAQ.